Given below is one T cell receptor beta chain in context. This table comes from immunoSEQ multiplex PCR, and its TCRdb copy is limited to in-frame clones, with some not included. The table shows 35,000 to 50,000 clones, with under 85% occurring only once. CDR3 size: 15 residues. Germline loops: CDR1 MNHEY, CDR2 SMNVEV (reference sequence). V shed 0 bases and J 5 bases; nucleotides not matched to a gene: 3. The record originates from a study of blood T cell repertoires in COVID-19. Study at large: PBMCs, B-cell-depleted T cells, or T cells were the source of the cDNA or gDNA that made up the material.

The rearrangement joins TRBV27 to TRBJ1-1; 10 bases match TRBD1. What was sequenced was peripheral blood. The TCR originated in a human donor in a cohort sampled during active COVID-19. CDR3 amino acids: CASSLSRDRGTEAFF. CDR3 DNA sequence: TGTGCCAGCAGTTTATCGAGGGACAGGGGAACTGAAGCTTTCTTT.